The entry that follows covers one T cell receptor (beta chain) sequence. Its antigen is as yet unknown. TCRdb re-called the 5' RACE reads with MiXCR, one entry per CDR3 protein. The sample carries nearly 40,000 distinct CDR3 sequences, approximately 20% recorded once. The CDR3 sequence is 14 residues long. Trimming pared 2 bases from V and 5 bases from J, leaving 13 bases between. Germline assignment: CDR1 SGHRS and CDR2 YFSETQ. Study-wide points: Tumor Tregs overlapped most with tumor, then blood, naive CD4+ cells.

The chain recombines TRBV5-1 with TRBJ1-1; D uncertain. The sequence came from a female donor with breast cancer. The sample consisted of naive CD4+ T cells sorted from a lymph node. As to subset: naive CD4+ T cells, CD4+CD45RA+CD25-. Here the CDR3 reads CASSLFSAQTEAFF. The CDR3 nucleotides are TGCGCCAGCAGCTTATTCAGCGCTCAAACTGAAGCTTTCTTT. Looking up the rest from reference TRBV5-1 and TRBJ1-1 gives the full variable domain: KAGVTQTPRYLIKTRGQQVTLSCSPISGHRSVSWYQQTPGQGLQFLFEYFSETQRNKGNFPGRFSGRQFSNSRSEMNVSTLELGDSALYLCASSLFSAQTEAFFGQGTRLTVV.